This entry lists 16 T cell receptor beta chains sequenced from one sample in a study of beta chain features in type 1 diabetes. No antigens are known for them. Expressed TCRB transcripts got sequenced, as all isolated RNA was reverse transcribed. Some clones are missing from TCRdb's copy, which holds only in-frame ones; the method was immunoSEQ multiplex PCR. The sample contains 350,000 to 400,000 clones, roughly 13% of which appear only once. General observations from the study: There was a moderate but significant shortening of TCRB CDR3s in all four CD4+ subsets of Type 1 diabetes patients.

Sequencing input: naive CD4+ T cells from blood. These receptor sequences come from a woman younger than 30 with type 1 diabetes.

CDR3 region: CASRRQVSSYEQYF. Written as DNA, the CDR3 is TGTGCCAGCAGAAGGCAGGTTAGCTCCTACGAGCAGTACTTC. J is TRBJ2-7 and V is TRBV11-2; no reliable D call. The ends were cut back, 6 bases at V and 0 bases at J, with 12 bases in the middle. The CDR3 has 14 amino acids. Germline assignment: CDR1 SGHAT and CDR2 FQNNGV.

Concerning this clone: The same CDR3 arises from other DNA sequences in this sample as well. The rearrangement uses TRBV27 and TRBJ2-5, with TRBD1 matching 7 bases. Trimming cost V 6 bases and J 4 bases; bases outside gene matches: 5. The germline V gene encodes CDR1 MNHEY and CDR2 SMNVEV (reference sequence). The length of the CDR3 is 13 residues. The CDR3 nucleotides read TGTGCCAGCAGCCCTAGGACAGGAGAGACCCAGTACTTC. This encodes CASSPRTGETQYF.

V usage is TRBV27 and J usage is TRBJ2-3; 10 nucleotides agree with TRBD1. The CDR3 is made up of 15 amino acids. Germline V gene lookup returns CDR1 MNHEY and CDR2 SMNVEV (reference sequence). V trimming: 6 bases; J trimming: 1 base; junction bases outside the gene matches: 4. The CDR3 nucleotides read TGTGCCAGCAGCCTGACAGGGGGCCGCACAGATACGCAGTATTTT. It translates to CASSLTGGRTDTQYF.

The chain uses TRBV7-3 and TRBJ2-1; the match to TRBD2 covers 14 bases. CDR3 length: 16 amino acids. Trimming at V came to 2 bases and at J to 8 bases, leaving 5 bases not matched to a gene. In germline, CDR1 is SGHTA, CDR2 FQGTGA. The CDR3 DNA reads as TGTGCCAGCAGCTTAGGGGGACTAGCGGGAGTGGATGAGCAGTTCTTC. This gives the protein CASSLGGLAGVDEQFF.

The chain uses TRBV19 and TRBJ2-1; tentatively, D is TRBD1 (6 bases). V was shortened by 5 bases and J by 5 bases, with 19 bases between the two germline ends. Germline V gene data show CDR1 as LNHDA and CDR2 as SQIVND (reference sequence). The CDR3 runs 16 residues. The CDR3 here is CASSGRKDSDHNEQFF. The CDR3 DNA is TGTGCCAGTAGTGGGCGGAAGGACAGCGACCACAATGAGCAGTTCTTC.

Only a few counts were recorded for this clone. The chain is built from TRBV28 and TRBJ2-2; D may be TRBD1 (6 bases). Trimming shortened V by 6 bases and J by 5 bases, and 13 bases separated the two germline ends. Germline lookup yields CDR1 MDHEN and CDR2 SYDVKM. The CDR3 runs to 14 residues. CDR3 amino acids: CASRRQAGTGELFF. CDR3 in DNA: TGTGCCAGCAGGCGACAGGCTGGGACCGGGGAGCTGTTTTTT.

This clone was picked up a small number of times. The chain recombines TRBV15 with TRBJ1-3; tentative D call: TRBD1 (5 bases). Trimming pared 3 bases from V and 8 bases from J, leaving 14 bases between. Germline values: CDR1 LNHNV, CDR2 YYDKDF (reference sequence). The CDR3 has 14 residues. The CDR3 is CATSRVTKGDTIYF. CDR3 coding DNA: TGTGCCACCAGCAGGGTTACGAAAGGGGACACCATATATTTT. Filled out from reference TRBV15 and TRBJ1-3, the complete variable domain reads DAMVIQNPRYQVTQFGKPVTLSCSQTLNHNVMYWYQQKSSQAPKLLFHYYDKDFNNEADTPDNFQSRRPNTSFCFLDIRSPGLGDTAMYLCATSRVTKGDTIYFGEGSWLTVV.

This clone was counted once. Other DNA variants within this sample encode the same CDR3. The rearrangement uses TRBV7-2 and TRBJ2-7, with unresolved D. The length of the CDR3 is 13 residues. The germline V gene has CDR1 SGHTA and CDR2 FQGNSA. Trimming removed 1 base from V and 2 bases from J, with 6 bases in between. The CDR3 loop reads CASSLGGPYEQYF. CDR3 sequence (DNA): TGTGCCAGCAGCTTAGGTGGGCCCTACGAGCAGTACTTC.

The chain carries TRBV9 and TRBJ2-1, with TRBD2 as a possible D gene (5 bases). The CDR3 spans 14 residues. The V gene lost 2 bases and the J gene lost 1 base, with 7 bases spanning the gap. Germline assignment: CDR1 SGDLS and CDR2 YYNGEE. The CDR3: CASSVSESYNEQFF. CDR3 in DNA: TGTGCCAGCAGCGTTAGCGAGTCCTACAATGAGCAGTTCTTC. Supplemented by reference TRBV9 and TRBJ2-1, the full variable domain reads DSGVTQTPKHLITATGQRVTLRCSPRSGDLSVYWYQQSLDQGLQFLIQYYNGEERAKGNILERFSAQQFPDLHSELNLSSLELGDSALYFCASSVSESYNEQFFGPGTRLTVL.

The rearrangement uses TRBV5-6 and TRBJ1-5; TRBD1 might be the D (6 bases). Germline assignment: CDR1 SGHDT and CDR2 YYEEEE. The V gene lost 5 bases and the J gene lost 1 base, with 13 bases spanning the gap. This CDR3 spans 15 amino acids. The DNA for the CDR3 is TGTGCCAGCAGTCAGGGGTGGTCGAGCAATCAGCCCCAGCATTTT. This encodes CASSQGWSSNQPQHF.

The rearrangement links TRBV7-2 to TRBJ2-1, with a possible D match to TRBD2 (5 bases). The germline V gene encodes CDR1 SGHTA and CDR2 FQGNSA. V was clipped by 5 bases and J by 8 bases, with 16 bases between them. The CDR3 is made up of 14 amino acids. DNA for the CDR3: TGTGCCAGCAGCCCTCGAGGACTGTTGCATGAGCAGTTCTTC. Its translation: CASSPRGLLHEQFF.

The J gene is TRBJ2-7, the V gene TRBV25-1; 7 bases fit TRBD1. CDR3 length: 14 residues. Trimming cost V 3 bases and J 5 bases; bases outside gene matches: 7. Germline lookup yields CDR1 MGHDK and CDR2 SYGVNS. CDR3 residues: CASSDRDSRHEQYF. CDR3 bases: TGTGCCAGCAGTGACCGGGACAGTCGGCACGAGCAGTACTTC.

The J gene is TRBJ1-2, the V gene TRBV7-2; a weak D match, TRBD1 (5 bases). The CDR3 spans 13 residues. From germline, CDR1 is SGHTA and CDR2 FQGNSA. V was clipped by 1 base and J by 5 bases, with 8 bases between them. CDR3 DNA sequence: TGTGCCAGCAGCTTAGGACAGTTTTATGGCTACACCTTC. This codes for CASSLGQFYGYTF.

This clone showed up just a few times. The chain employs TRBV11-2 and TRBJ2-7, with 9 bases fitting TRBD2. V trimming: 5 bases; J trimming: 3 bases; junction bases outside the gene matches: 5. CDR3 length equals 14 residues. Germline V lookup: CDR1 SGHAT, CDR2 FQNNGV. In DNA form, the CDR3 reads TGTGCCAGCAGCCTAAGCGGGAGGCTCTACGAGCAGTACTTC. Its protein is CASSLSGRLYEQYF. Full variable domain (outside the CDR3, taken from reference TRBV11-2 and TRBJ2-7): EAGVAQSPRYKIIEKRQSVAFWCNPISGHATLYWYQQILGQGPKLLIQFQNNGVVDDSQLPKDRFSAERLKGVDSTLKIQPAKLEDSAVYLCASSLSGRLYEQYFGPGTRLTVT.

This clone was recorded a few times. This chain connects TRBV5-1 to TRBJ2-7, with D tentatively TRBD2 (6 bases). Germline loops: CDR1 SGHRS, CDR2 YFSETQ. This CDR3 has 14 residues. V lost 2 bases and J lost 2, with 11 bases in between. The CDR3 sequence is CASSLGTSPYEQYF. The DNA of the CDR3 is TGCGCCAGCAGCTTAGGGACTTCACCCTACGAGCAGTACTTC.

This clone was detected a few times. This chain joins TRBV10-3 and TRBJ2-1; 10 bases align to TRBD2. The length of the CDR3 is 15 residues. V lost 4 bases and J lost 2; bases outside the gene matches: 2. The germline V gene has CDR1 ENHRY and CDR2 SYGVKD. CDR3 nucleotides: TGTGCCATCAGTGGGACTAGCGGAACCTACAATGAGCAGTTCTTC. Translated, it gives CAISGTSGTYNEQFF.